The T cell receptor beta chain under discussion was sequenced for a study of blood T cell repertoires in COVID-19. Overall study: T cells, B-cell-depleted T cells, or PBMCs supplied cDNA or gDNA.

TCRdb's table, derived via immunoSEQ multiplex PCR, lists solely in-frame clones and lacks some. The sample consists of about 82,000 clones, around 80% of them appearing once. V lost 8 bases to trimming and J lost 0 bases; unmatched junction nucleotides: 10. Germline V gives CDR1 LNHDA, CDR2 SQIVND (reference sequence). The CDR3 contains 15 residues. The receptor comes from a man aged 45 to 65 with active or convalescent COVID-19. The sequenced material came from peripheral blood. The chain uses TRBV19 and TRBJ2-7; 7 bases agree with TRBD2. CDR3 in amino acids: CASPSLASGSYEQYF. Written as DNA, the CDR3 is TGTGCCAGTCCCTCCCTGGCTAGCGGCTCCTACGAGCAGTACTTC.